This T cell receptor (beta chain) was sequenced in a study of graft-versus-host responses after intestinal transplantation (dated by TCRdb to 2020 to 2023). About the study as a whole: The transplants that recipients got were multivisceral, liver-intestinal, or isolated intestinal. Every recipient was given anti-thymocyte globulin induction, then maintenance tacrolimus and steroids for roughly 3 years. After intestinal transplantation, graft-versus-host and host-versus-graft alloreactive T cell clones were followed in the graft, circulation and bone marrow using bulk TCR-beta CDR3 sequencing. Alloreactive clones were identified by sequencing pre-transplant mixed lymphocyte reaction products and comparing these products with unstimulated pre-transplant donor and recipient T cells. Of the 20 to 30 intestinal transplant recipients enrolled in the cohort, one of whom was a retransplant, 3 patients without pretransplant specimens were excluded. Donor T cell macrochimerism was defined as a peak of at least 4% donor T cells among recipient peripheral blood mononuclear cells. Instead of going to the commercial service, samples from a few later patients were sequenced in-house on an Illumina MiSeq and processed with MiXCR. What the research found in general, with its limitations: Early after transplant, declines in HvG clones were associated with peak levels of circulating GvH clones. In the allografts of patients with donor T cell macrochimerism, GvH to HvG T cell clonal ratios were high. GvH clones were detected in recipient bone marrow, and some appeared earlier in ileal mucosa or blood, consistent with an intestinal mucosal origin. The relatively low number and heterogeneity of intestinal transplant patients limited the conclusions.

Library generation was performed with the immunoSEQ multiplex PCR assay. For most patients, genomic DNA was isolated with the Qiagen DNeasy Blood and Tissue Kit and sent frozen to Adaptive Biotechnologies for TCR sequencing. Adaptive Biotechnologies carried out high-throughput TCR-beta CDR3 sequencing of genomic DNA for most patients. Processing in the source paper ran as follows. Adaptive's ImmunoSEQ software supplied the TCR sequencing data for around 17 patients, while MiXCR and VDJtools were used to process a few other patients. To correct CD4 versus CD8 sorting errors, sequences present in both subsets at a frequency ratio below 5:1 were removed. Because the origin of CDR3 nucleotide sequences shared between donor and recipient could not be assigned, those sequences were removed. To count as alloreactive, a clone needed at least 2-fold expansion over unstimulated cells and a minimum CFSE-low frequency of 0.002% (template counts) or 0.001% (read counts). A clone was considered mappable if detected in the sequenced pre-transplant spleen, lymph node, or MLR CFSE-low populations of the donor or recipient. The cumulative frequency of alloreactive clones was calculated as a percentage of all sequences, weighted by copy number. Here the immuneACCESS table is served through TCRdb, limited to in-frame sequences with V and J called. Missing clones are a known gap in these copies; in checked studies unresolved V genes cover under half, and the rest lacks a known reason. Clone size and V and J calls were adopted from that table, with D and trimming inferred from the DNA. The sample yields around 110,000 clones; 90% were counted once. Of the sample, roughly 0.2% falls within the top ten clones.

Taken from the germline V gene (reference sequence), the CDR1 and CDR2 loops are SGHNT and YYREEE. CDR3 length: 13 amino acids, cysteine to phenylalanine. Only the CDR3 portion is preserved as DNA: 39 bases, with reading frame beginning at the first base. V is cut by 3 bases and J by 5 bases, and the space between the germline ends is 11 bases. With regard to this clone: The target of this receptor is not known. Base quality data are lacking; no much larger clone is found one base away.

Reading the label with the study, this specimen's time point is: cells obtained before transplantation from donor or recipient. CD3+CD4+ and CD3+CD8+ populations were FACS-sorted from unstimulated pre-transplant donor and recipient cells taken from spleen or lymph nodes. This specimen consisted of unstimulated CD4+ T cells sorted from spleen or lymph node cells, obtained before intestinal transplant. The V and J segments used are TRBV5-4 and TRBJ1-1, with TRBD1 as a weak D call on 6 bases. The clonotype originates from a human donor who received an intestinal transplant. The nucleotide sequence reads TGTGCCAGCAGCTGGGACAAAAGGACTGAAGCTTTCTTT. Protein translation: CASSWDKRTEAFF.